One sample yielded the 19 T cell receptor beta chains listed below, sequenced in a study of T cells in Graves' hyperthyroidism and ophthalmopathy. Amplification yielded TCR beta CDR3 regions, with RNA transcripts as the source. The TCR CDR3 was amplified in a first-round RT-PCR using the HTBI primer set. TCRdb passed the multiplex PCR reads through MiXCR, listing each CDR3 protein once. The sample holds hundreds of thousands of distinct CDR3 sequences, approximately 15% seen once. The sample consisted of blood. The receptor set was obtained from a woman aged 50 to 60 with Graves' ophthalmopathy.

This clonotype has at least ten counts. V and J are TRBV6-5 and TRBJ2-7; D is possibly TRBD1 or TRBD2 (5 bases each). This CDR3 region has 17 residues. Germline V gives CDR1 MNHEY, CDR2 SVGAGI. The V and J ends lost 2 bases and 4 bases respectively, with 21 bases between them. CDR3 amino acids: CASSYSEGRRTVYEQYF. Written as DNA, the CDR3 is TGTGCCAGCAGTTACAGTGAGGGACGGAGAACGGTATACGAGCAGTACTTC.

This clonotype has a handful of counts. The chain couples TRBV4-3 to TRBJ2-2, with 12 bases lining up with TRBD2. CDR1 and CDR2 from the germline V gene are LGHNA and YSLEER. CDR3 size: 19 residues. The J segment lost 0 bases and the V segment lost 2 bases, leaving 7 bases of the junction unmatched. The CDR3 loop is CASSQHLLAGGPNTGELFF. In DNA, the CDR3 is TGCGCCAGCAGCCAACACCTCCTAGCGGGAGGGCCGAACACCGGGGAGCTGTTTTTT.

This clonotype was found many times. The chain has TRBV15 and TRBJ1-4; 12 positions match TRBD1. This CDR3 is built from 15 residues. Per the germline V gene, CDR1 is LNHNV and CDR2 is YYDKDF (reference sequence). Trimming removed 4 bases from V and 8 bases from J; junction bases left unmatched: 5. The CDR3 DNA reads as TGTGCCACCAGCAAGGGACAGGGGGCGGTCGAAAAACTGTTTTTT. Translated: CATSKGQGAVEKLFF.

The CDR3 reads CASSFSTGRKFAEAFF. CDR3 DNA sequence: TGTGCCAGTAGTTTTTCGACAGGGAGGAAGTTCGCTGAAGCTTTCTTT. The genes are TRBV19 and TRBJ1-1, with 7 bases matching TRBD1. Germline assignment: CDR1 LNHDA and CDR2 SQIVND (reference sequence). The CDR3 has 16 residues. The V and J ends lost 5 bases and 6 bases, in that order; junction bases with no gene match: 15. Combining the CDR3 with reference TRBV19 and TRBJ1-1 gives the whole variable domain DGGITQSPKYLFRKEGQNVTLSCEQNLNHDAMYWYRQDPGQGLRLIYYSQIVNDFQKGDIAEGYSVSREKKESFPLTVTSAQKNPTAFYLCASSFSTGRKFAEAFFGQGTRLTVV.

Comments on this clonotype: The junction departs from the called germline gene at one end, perhaps through a read error. The rearrangement joins TRBV6-2 or TRBV6-3 to TRBJ2-1; tentative D call: TRBD1 (6 bases). Looked up from germline, CDR1 is MNHEY and CDR2 is SVGEGT. The CDR3 has 14 residues. CDR3 residues: CVSSYSQGRNEQFF. The CDR3 coding sequence is TGTGTCAGCAGTTACTCTCAGGGGCGGAATGAGCAGTTCTTC.

This clonotype came up many times. The J gene is TRBJ1-4, the V gene TRBV2; 7 nucleotides align to TRBD1. V dropped 6 bases and J dropped 6; count of bases not matched to a gene: 13. This CDR3 has 16 amino acids. Germline loops: CDR1 SNHLY, CDR2 FYNNEI. The CDR3, as DNA: TGTGCCAGCAGGAAAACGCAGGGGGTGAAGGATGAAAAACTGTTTTTT. Encoded protein: CASRKTQGVKDEKLFF.

This clonotype was counted at least ten times. The rearrangement joins TRBV14 to TRBJ2-7; no reliable D call. CDR1 is SGHDN and CDR2 is FVKESK in the germline V gene. The CDR3 runs 11 residues. Trimming left V 6 bases short and J 1 base short, with 4 bases between. CDR3 in DNA: TGTGCCAGCAGGCCTTCCTACGAGCAGTACTTC. Amino acid sequence: CASRPSYEQYF.

Many counts were recorded for this clonotype. This chain connects TRBV20-1 to TRBJ2-2; 7 positions match TRBD2. Germline V gives CDR1 DFQATT, CDR2 SNEGSKA (reference sequence). This CDR3 comprises 13 residues. V dropped 6 bases and J dropped 6; count of bases not matched to a gene: 7. The CDR3 nucleotides read TGCAGTGCGGGGAGGGAACAACCCGGGGAGCTGTTTTTT. It is translated as CSAGREQPGELFF.

Of note for this clonotype: This sequence may be a read error, since a much larger clone differs from it by one base. The chain joins TRBV28 to TRBJ1-3; D is undetermined. The CDR3 is made up of 14 amino acids. Deletions cut 8 bases from V and 4 bases from J, with 15 bases between. Germline V lookup: CDR1 MDHEN, CDR2 SYDVKM. The CDR3 loop reads CASGPGSRGNTIYF. The CDR3 coding sequence is TGTGCCAGCGGTCCTGGGTCTAGGGGAAACACCATATATTTT.

This clonotype was counted only a few times. This may stem from a read error, because a much larger clone lies one nucleotide away. The gene calls are TRBV7-9 and TRBJ2-3, with unresolved D. Germline values: CDR1 SEHNR, CDR2 FQNEAQ (reference sequence). The CDR3 totals 17 residues. CDR3 amino acids: CTSSLGAERPDVDTQYF. CDR3 bases: TGTACCAGCAGCTTAGGAGCCGAACGGCCTGACGTAGATACGCAGTATTTT.

CDR3 amino acids: CGLPFAIYNEQFF. The DNA for the CDR3 is TGCGGGCTACCCTTTGCCATCTACAATGAGCAGTTCTTC. The chain is built from TRBV20-1 and TRBJ2-1, with unresolved D. The CDR3 length is 13 residues. CDR1 is DFQATT and CDR2 is SNEGSKA in the germline V gene (reference sequence).

This clonotype has a count of ten or more. This chain connects TRBV7-9 to TRBJ1-1, with D possibly matching TRBD1 (5 bases). Trimming left V 7 bases short and J 6 bases short, with 15 bases between. The germline V gene has CDR1 SEHNR and CDR2 FQNEAQ (reference sequence). This CDR3 has 13 residues. The CDR3 bases are TGTGCCAGCAATCCGGGGGAGAGCCCTGAAGCTTTCTTT. Encoded protein: CASNPGESPEAFF.

The gene calls are TRBV7-2 and TRBJ2-7, with a weak D call TRBD1 (5 bases). V dropped 6 bases and J dropped 0 bases, with 15 bases sitting between them. This CDR3 spans 15 amino acids. Looked up from germline, CDR1 is SGHTA and CDR2 is FQGNSA. This CDR3 reads CASRLGQESSYEQYF. In DNA, the CDR3 is TGTGCCAGCAGACTCGGACAAGAGAGCTCCTACGAGCAGTACTTC.

This clonotype was seen ten or more times. This chain uses TRBV5-1 with TRBJ2-1; D might be TRBD2 (6 bases). CDR3 size: 17 residues. Germline CDR1 SGHRS, CDR2 YFSETQ. V lost 3 bases to trimming and J lost 0 bases, with 16 bases between them. CDR3 protein: CASSSTTLASSYNEQFF. Written as DNA, the CDR3 is TGCGCCAGCAGCTCGACAACTCTAGCGAGCTCCTACAATGAGCAGTTCTTC.

This clonotype was seen repeatedly, ten times or more. This chain links TRBV7-2 with TRBJ2-1, with D possibly being TRBD2 (5 bases). This CDR3 region has 14 residues. The germline V and J ends were trimmed by 4 bases and 8 bases, with 15 bases remaining between them. The germline V gene has CDR1 SGHTA and CDR2 FQGNSA. This CDR3 reads CASSSRTGMDEQFF. Here the CDR3 DNA reads TGTGCCAGCAGCTCCCGGACTGGCATGGATGAGCAGTTCTTC.

This clonotype was seen many times. The chain is built from TRBV7-2 and TRBJ2-4; 7 nucleotides agree with TRBD1. The CDR3 is 12 amino acids. Germline V gene sequence: CDR1 SGHTA, CDR2 FQGNSA. Unmatched junction bases numbered 0, after V lost 2 bases and J lost 8 bases. The CDR3 sequence is CASSLQGDIQYF. Here the CDR3 DNA reads TGTGCCAGCAGCTTACAGGGGGACATTCAGTACTTC.

This clonotype was seen many times. The chain combines TRBV2 with TRBJ1-4; 7 bases are shared with TRBD1. J was trimmed by 8 bases and V by 7 bases; bases with no gene match: 4. The CDR3 is made up of 12 amino acids. Germline V gives CDR1 SNHLY, CDR2 FYNNEI. In DNA, the CDR3 is TGTGCCAGCAAGGGGGCTGGCGAAAAACTGTTTTTT. Amino acid sequence: CASKGAGEKLFF.

There are a few counts of this clonotype. The rearrangement joins TRBV27 to TRBJ2-2, with D maybe TRBD1 (5 bases). V lost 4 bases and J lost 4, with 13 bases in between. CDR3 length: 15 amino acids. The V gene's germline CDR1 is MNHEY and CDR2 SMNVEV (reference sequence). CDR3 residues: CASSSEARVTGELFF. As DNA, the CDR3 is TGTGCCAGCAGTTCCGAAGCCAGGGTCACCGGGGAGCTGTTTTTT.

About this clonotype: This may arise from a read error, as a much more abundant clone is one base away. The chain couples TRBV18 to TRBJ2-1; TRBD2 matches 10 bases. The V gene end was trimmed by 10 bases and the J gene end by 8 bases; junction bases not matched to a gene: 11. Germline CDR1 reads KGHSH; CDR2 reads LQKENI. The CDR3 spans 14 residues. The CDR3 DNA sequence: TGTGCCACAACCGTAGCGGGAGGTTTCGATGAGCAGTTCTTC. It yields the protein CATTVAGGFDEQFF. Using reference TRBV18 and TRBJ2-1 for the parts outside the CDR3, the full variable domain is NAGVMQNPRHLVRRRGQEARLRCSPMKGHSHVYWYRQLPEEGLKFMVYLQKENIIDESGMPKERFSAEFPKEGPSILRIQQVVRGDSAAYFCATTVAGGFDEQFFGPGTRLTVL.